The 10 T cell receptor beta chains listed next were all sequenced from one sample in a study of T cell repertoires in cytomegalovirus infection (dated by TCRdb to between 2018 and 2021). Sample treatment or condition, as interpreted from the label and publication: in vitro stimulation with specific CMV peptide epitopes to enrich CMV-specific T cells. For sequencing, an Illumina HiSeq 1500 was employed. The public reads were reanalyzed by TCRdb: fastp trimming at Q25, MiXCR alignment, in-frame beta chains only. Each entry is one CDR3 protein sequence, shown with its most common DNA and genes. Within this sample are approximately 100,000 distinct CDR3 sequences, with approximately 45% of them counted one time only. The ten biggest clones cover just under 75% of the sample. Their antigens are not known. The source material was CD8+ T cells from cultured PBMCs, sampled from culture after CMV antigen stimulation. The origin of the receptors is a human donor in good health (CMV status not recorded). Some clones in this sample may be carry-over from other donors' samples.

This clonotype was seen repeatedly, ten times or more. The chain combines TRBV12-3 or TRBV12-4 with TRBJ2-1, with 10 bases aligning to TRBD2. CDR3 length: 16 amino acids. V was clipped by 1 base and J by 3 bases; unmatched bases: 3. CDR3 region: CASSLGVAGGYNEQFF. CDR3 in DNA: TGTGCCAGCAGTTTAGGGGTAGCGGGGGGCTACAATGAGCAGTTCTTC.

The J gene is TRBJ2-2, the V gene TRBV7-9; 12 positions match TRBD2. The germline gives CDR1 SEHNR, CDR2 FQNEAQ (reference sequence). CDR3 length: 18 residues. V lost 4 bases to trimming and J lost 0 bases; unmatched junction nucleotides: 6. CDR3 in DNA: TGTGCCAGCAGCTCCCCGACTAGCGGGGGCTCGAACACCGGGGAGCTGTTTTTT. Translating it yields CASSSPTSGGSNTGELFF.

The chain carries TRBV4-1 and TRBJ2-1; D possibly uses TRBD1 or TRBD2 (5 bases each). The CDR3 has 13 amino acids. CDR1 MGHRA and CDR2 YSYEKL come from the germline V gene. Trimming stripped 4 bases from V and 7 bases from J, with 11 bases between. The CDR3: CASSRIWGNEQFF. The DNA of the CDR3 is TGCGCCAGCAGCCGGATATGGGGGAATGAGCAGTTCTTC.

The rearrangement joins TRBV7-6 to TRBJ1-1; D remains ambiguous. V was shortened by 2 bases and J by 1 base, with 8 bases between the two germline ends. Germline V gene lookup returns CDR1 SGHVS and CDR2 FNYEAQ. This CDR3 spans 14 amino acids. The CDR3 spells CASSLTDKNTEAFF. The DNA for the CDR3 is TGTGCCAGCAGCTTAACAGACAAGAACACTGAAGCTTTCTTT.

Written as DNA, the CDR3 is TGTGCCAGCAGTGAAGTGAGAACAGGGGGAACCAACGGGGAGCTGTTTTTT. Protein: CASSEVRTGGTNGELFF. The chain recombines TRBV25-1 with TRBJ2-2; 8 bases line up with TRBD1. This CDR3 region has 17 residues. Germline V CDR1 and CDR2: MGHDK, SYGVNS. With V trimmed by 2 bases and J by 7 bases, 12 bases remained unmatched.

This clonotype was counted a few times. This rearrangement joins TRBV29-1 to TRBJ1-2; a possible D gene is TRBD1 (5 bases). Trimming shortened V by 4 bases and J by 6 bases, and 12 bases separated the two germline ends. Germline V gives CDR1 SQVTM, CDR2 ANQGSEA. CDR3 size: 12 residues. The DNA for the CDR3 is TGCAGCGTTGTCCGGGACGCACATGGCTACACCTTC. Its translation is CSVVRDAHGYTF. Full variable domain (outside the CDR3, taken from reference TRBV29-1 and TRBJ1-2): SAVISQKPSRDICQRGTSLTIQCQVDSQVTMMFWYRQQPGQSLTLIATANQGSEATYESGFVIDKFPISRPNLTFSTLTVSNMSPEDSSIYLCSVVRDAHGYTFGSGTRLTVV.

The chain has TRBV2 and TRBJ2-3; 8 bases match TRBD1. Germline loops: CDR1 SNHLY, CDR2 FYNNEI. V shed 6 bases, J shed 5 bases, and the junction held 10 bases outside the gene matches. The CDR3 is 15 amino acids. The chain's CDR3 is CASSYDRGSLDTQYF. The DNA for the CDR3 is TGTGCCAGCAGCTATGACAGGGGAAGTTTAGATACGCAGTATTTT.

The CDR3 bases are TGTGCCAGCAGCGCGACGGACAGGTCGGGTTCCTATGGCTACACCTTC. Protein sequence: CASSATDRSGSYGYTF. This chain connects TRBV9 to TRBJ1-2; 7 bases map to TRBD1. V lost 3 bases to trimming and J lost 4 bases; unmatched junction nucleotides: 12. CDR1 and CDR2 (germline): SGDLS, YYNGEE. The CDR3 spans 16 residues.

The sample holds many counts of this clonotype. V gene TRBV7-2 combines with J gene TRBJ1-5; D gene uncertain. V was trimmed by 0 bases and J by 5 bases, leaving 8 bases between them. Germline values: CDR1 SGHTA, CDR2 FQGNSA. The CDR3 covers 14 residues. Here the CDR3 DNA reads TGTGCCAGCAGCTTAGCAGGGTTCGATCAGCCCCAGCATTTT. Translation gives CASSLAGFDQPQHF.

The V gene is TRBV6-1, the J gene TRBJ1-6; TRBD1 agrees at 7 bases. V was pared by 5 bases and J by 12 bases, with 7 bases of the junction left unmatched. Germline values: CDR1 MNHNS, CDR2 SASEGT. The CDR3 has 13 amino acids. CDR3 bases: TGTGCCAGCAGTTCCGACAGGGCCATACCCCTCCACTTT. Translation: CASSSDRAIPLHF.